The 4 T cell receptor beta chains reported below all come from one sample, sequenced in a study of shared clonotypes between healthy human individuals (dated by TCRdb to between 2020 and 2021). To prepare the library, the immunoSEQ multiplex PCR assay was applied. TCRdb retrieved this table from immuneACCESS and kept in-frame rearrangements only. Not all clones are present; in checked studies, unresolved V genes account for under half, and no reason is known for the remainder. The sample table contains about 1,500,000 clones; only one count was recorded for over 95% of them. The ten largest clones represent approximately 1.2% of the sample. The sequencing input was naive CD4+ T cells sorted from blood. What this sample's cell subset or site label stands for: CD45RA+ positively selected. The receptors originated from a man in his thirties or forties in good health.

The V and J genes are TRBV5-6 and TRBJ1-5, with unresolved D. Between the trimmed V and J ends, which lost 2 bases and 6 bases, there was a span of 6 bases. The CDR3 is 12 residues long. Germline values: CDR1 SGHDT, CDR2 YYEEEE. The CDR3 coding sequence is TGTGCCAGCAGCTTTATTGGTCAGCCCCAGCATTTT. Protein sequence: CASSFIGQPQHF. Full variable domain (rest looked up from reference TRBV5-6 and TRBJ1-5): DAGVTQSPTHLIKTRGQQVTLRCSPKSGHDTVSWYQQALGQGPQFIFQYYEEEERQRGNFPDRFSGHQFPNYSSELNVNALLLGDSALYLCASSFIGQPQHFGDGTRLSIL.

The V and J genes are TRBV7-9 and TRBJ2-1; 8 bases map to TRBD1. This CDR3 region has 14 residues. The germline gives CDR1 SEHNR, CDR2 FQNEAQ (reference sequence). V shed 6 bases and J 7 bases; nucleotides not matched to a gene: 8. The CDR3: CASSQDRGRNEQFF. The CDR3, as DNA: TGTGCCAGCAGTCAAGACAGGGGAAGGAATGAGCAGTTCTTC.

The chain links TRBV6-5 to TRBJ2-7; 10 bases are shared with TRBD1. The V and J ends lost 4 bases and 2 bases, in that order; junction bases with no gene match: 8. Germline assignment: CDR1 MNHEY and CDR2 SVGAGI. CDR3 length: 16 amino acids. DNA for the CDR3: TGTGCCAGCAGTTCCAAGGGACAGGGGTTACCCTACGAGCAGTACTTC. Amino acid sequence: CASSSKGQGLPYEQYF.

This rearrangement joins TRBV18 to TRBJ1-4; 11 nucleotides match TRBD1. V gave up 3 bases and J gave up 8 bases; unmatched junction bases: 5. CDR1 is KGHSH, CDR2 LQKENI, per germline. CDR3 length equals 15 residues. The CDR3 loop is CASSPGTGGLEKLFF. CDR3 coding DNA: TGTGCCAGCTCACCTGGGACAGGGGGATTGGAAAAACTGTTTTTT.